This entry lists 2 T cell receptor beta chains sequenced from one sample in a study of T cells in narcolepsy. The protocol was immunoSEQ multiplex PCR, while the TCRdb copy is restricted to in-frame clones and leaves out a portion. Of nearly 25,000 clones in the sample, around two thirds were seen once. Sample: memory (CD45RA-) CD4+ T cells from blood. The source is a human donor in good health.

This clone was detected only once. The gene calls are TRBV7-2 and TRBJ2-3; 14 bases are a match to TRBD2. The CDR3 has 15 amino acids. J lost 4 bases, V lost 6 bases, and 3 bases had no gene match. Germline V gene sequence: CDR1 SGHTA, CDR2 FQGNSA. As DNA, the CDR3 is TGTGCCAGCAGGACTAGCGGGGGGGCGGCAGATACGCAGTATTTT. This gives the protein CASRTSGGAADTQYF.

This clone appeared once. The chain carries TRBV11-2 and TRBJ2-1; 9 bases are a match to TRBD2. V gave up 6 bases and J gave up 1 base; unmatched junction bases: 16. Germline loops: CDR1 SGHAT, CDR2 FQNNGV. The length of the CDR3 is 19 residues. In DNA form, the CDR3 reads TGTGCCAGCAGTATACGACTAGCGGTAAAAACAGAGTCCTACAATGAGCAGTTCTTC. Amino acids: CASSIRLAVKTESYNEQFF.